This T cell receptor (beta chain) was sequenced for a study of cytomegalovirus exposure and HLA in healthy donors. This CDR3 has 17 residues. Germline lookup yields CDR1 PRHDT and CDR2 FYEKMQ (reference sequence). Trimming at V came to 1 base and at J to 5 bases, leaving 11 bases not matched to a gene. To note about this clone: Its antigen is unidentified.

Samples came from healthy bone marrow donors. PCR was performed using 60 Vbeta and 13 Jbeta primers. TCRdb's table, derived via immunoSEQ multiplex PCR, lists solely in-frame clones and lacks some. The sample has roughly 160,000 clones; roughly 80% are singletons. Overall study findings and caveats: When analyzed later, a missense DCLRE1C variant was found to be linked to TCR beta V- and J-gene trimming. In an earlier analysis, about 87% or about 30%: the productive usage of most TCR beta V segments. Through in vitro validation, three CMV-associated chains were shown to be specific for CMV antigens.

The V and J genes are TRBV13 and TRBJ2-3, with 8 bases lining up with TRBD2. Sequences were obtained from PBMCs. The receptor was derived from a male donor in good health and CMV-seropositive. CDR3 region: CASSLDLAGIRGDTQYF. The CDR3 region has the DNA TGTGCCAGCAGCTTAGATCTAGCGGGTATTCGTGGAGATACGCAGTATTTT.